These 5 T cell receptor beta chains were all obtained from the same sample, sequenced in a study of regulatory T cells in long-lasting Graves disease (dated by TCRdb to the early 2020s). This specimen's time point label, per the study, means: persistent/refractory GD, antithyroid drugs over 5 years with positive TRAb. For both TCR sequencing and RNA sequencing, RNA was extracted from PBMCs in TRIzol. Library preparation employed multiplex PCR. The sequencer listed for this sample is Illumina HiSeq 4000. To build TCR beta libraries, CDR3 regions were amplified by Arm-PCR using iRepertoire HTBI primers. TCRdb itself trimmed the public reads at Q25 with fastp, ran MiXCR and retained productive beta chains. CDR3 protein duplicates are merged, each entry listing the most common genes and DNA. The table for this sample lists 450,000 or so distinct CDR3 sequences; less than 25% of them were counted only once. The top ten constitute about 8.3% of the sample.

The sample consisted of peripheral blood mononuclear cells (PBMCs), taken when the disease was refractory, from a patient treated with antithyroid drugs. The source is a female donor with Graves disease.

The chain uses TRBV5-6 and TRBJ1-4; 10 bases are a match to TRBD1. The V gene's germline CDR1 is SGHDT and CDR2 YYEEEE. The CDR3 runs 16 residues. The J segment lost 8 bases and the V segment lost 6 bases, leaving 13 bases of the junction unmatched. CDR3 sequence reads: CASTILTGQGGEKLFF. CDR3 in DNA: TGTGCCAGCACCATCTTGACCGGACAGGGGGGAGAAAAACTGTTTTTT.

Many counts were recorded for this clonotype. The chain recombines TRBV15 with TRBJ1-2; D unresolved. CDR1 is LNHNV and CDR2 is YYDKDF in the germline V gene (reference sequence). This CDR3 has 14 residues. Trimming removed 5 bases from V and 0 bases from J, with 10 bases in between. The CDR3 here is CATSGWNPNYGYTF. Here the CDR3 DNA reads TGTGCCACCAGCGGGTGGAATCCTAACTATGGCTACACCTTC.

This clonotype occurred a few times. A much larger clonotype is one base distant, so this may be a read error. This likely comes from a read error, as the CDR3 has no conserved phenylalanine or tryptophan at its end. The genes are TRBV28 and TRBJ1-2; no reliable D call. V lost 2 bases to trimming and J lost 7 bases, with 17 bases between them. CDR1 and CDR2 from the germline V gene are MDHEN and SYDVKM. CDR3 length: 15 residues. Here the CDR3 reads CASSLGVTGSGGYTL. The CDR3, as DNA: TGTGCCAGCAGTTTAGGGGTGACGGGGAGTGGTGGCTACACCCTC.

CDR3 nucleotide sequence: TGTGCCAGCAGCTTGAGGAGACAGGGGATGTCCGGGGAGCTGTTTTTT. Its protein product is CASSLRRQGMSGELFF. The J gene is TRBJ2-2, the V gene TRBV11-1; 8 bases line up with TRBD1. V lost 3 bases and J lost 6; bases outside the gene matches: 9. From germline, CDR1 is SGHAT and CDR2 FQDESV (reference sequence). The CDR3 spans 16 residues.

This clonotype came up a few times. This sequence joins TRBV6-1 and TRBJ1-5; D call uncertain. Germline CDR1 and CDR2: MNHNS and SASEGT. V was clipped by 6 bases and J by 1 base, with 13 bases between them. This CDR3 is built from 15 residues. CDR3 in amino acids: CASRVRFQSNQPQHF. DNA for the CDR3: TGTGCCAGCAGGGTCCGATTTCAGAGCAATCAGCCCCAGCATTTT.